These T cell receptor beta chains were read from a single sample in a study of shared clonotypes between healthy human individuals. Using immunoSEQ multiplex PCR, the repertoire was profiled, and TCRdb retains in-frame clones only, with some absent. Here the sample spans approximately 1.9 million clones, 90% to 95% being singletons. The sample comprised naive CD8+ T cells from PBMCs. The receptors were gathered from a man younger than 35 in good health. Some clones in this sample may be carry-over from other donors' samples. The CDR3 runs from the conserved cysteine through the conserved F or W. Each record gives: V gene, D gene, J gene, clone size, CDR3 protein, CDR3 DNA. A D gene is named only where the DNA matches it firmly. Clone size appears in some rows only: once, few, many, or a class for an expanded clone.

TRBV5-6	TRBD2	TRBJ2-5	NA	CASSLAKLAGAAPRETQYF	TGTGCCAGCAGCTTGGCCAAGCTAGCGGGCGCGGCCCCCCGGGAGACCCAGTACTTC
TRBV27	NA	TRBJ2-1	NA	CASSPLESAEQFF	TGTGCCAGCAGTCCCCTTGAGAGCGCGGAGCAGTTCTTC
TRBV6-5	NA	TRBJ2-7	NA	CASSRDSIREQYF	TGTGCCAGCAGTCGGGACTCTATTCGCGAGCAGTACTTC
TRBV6-6	NA	TRBJ2-7	NA	CASSYSSDLSSYEQYF	TGTGCCAGCAGTTACTCGTCCGATCTGAGCTCCTACGAGCAGTACTTC
TRBV7-9	NA	TRBJ2-3	NA	CASSHLPKGADTQYF	TGTGCCAGCAGCCACTTGCCCAAAGGGGCAGATACGCAGTATTTT
TRBV7-3	TRBD2	TRBJ2-1	NA	CASSLGLHNEQFF	TGTGCCAGCAGCTTGGGACTACATAATGAGCAGTTCTTC
TRBV6-1	TRBD2	TRBJ2-1	NA	CASSEALAGRFNEQFF	TGTGCCAGCAGTGAAGCTCTAGCGGGCCGCTTCAATGAGCAGTTCTTC
TRBV30	TRBD2	TRBJ2-1	NA	CACTLRENNEQFF	TGTGCCTGCACCTTGCGGGAGAACAATGAGCAGTTCTTC
TRBV28	NA	TRBJ2-1	NA	CASSSNWRYNEQFF	TGTGCCAGCAGCTCCAATTGGAGATACAATGAGCAGTTCTTC
TRBV2	TRBD1	TRBJ2-7	NA	CASKGQGVYYEQYF	TGTGCCAGCAAAGGACAGGGTGTATACTACGAGCAGTACTTC
TRBV4-3	TRBD1	TRBJ2-1	once	CASSQDRASYNEQFF	TGCGCCAGCAGCCAGGACAGGGCATCCTACAATGAGCAGTTCTTC
TRBV28	NA	TRBJ2-5	once	CASSFRSAEETQYF	TGTGCCAGCAGTTTCCGCTCCGCGGAAGAGACCCAGTACTTC
TRBV18	NA	TRBJ2-7	NA	CASSLDSGYEQYF	TGTGCCAGCTCATTGGACAGTGGGTACGAGCAGTACTTC
TRBV30	TRBD2	TRBJ2-3	NA	CAWSTGTSGRDTQYF	TGTGCCTGGAGCACCGGGACTAGCGGGAGAGATACGCAGTATTTT
TRBV6-1	TRBD1	TRBJ1-2	NA	CASSGQGENYGYTF	TGTGCCAGCAGTGGGCAGGGGGAAAACTATGGCTACACCTTC
TRBV28	NA	TRBJ2-1	NA	CASIGPQEQFF	TGTGCCAGCATCGGACCTCAGGAGCAGTTCTTC
TRBV6-5	NA	TRBJ1-1	NA	CASREGQINTEAFF	TGTGCCAGCAGGGAAGGACAGATAAACACTGAAGCTTTCTTT
TRBV30	NA	TRBJ2-2	once	CAWNGLRARPENTGELFF	TGTGCCTGGAACGGGTTGCGGGCCCGACCCGAAAACACCGGGGAGCTGTTTTTT
TRBV27	NA	TRBJ2-1	NA	CASSLQQVYNEQFF	TGTGCCAGCAGTTTACAGCAGGTCTACAATGAGCAGTTCTTC
TRBV27	NA	TRBJ2-3	NA	CASSSSPLDTQYF	TGTGCCAGCAGTTCGTCCCCTCTGGATACGCAGTATTTT
TRBV28	NA	TRBJ1-5	few	CASSEDNQPQHF	TGTGCCAGCAGTGAGGACAATCAGCCCCAGCATTTT
TRBV27	NA	TRBJ1-5	NA	CASSYARDQPQHF	TGTGCCAGCAGTTACGCGAGGGATCAGCCCCAGCATTTT
TRBV18	NA	TRBJ2-1	NA	CASSPPPFFESSSYNEQFF	TGTGCCAGCTCACCACCTCCATTTTTTGAGTCAAGCTCCTACAATGAGCAGTTCTTC
TRBV9	NA	TRBJ2-3	NA	CASNAGSTDTQYF	TGTGCCAGCAACGCGGGGAGCACAGATACGCAGTATTTT
TRBV9	NA	TRBJ2-7	NA	CASSGPSSYEQYF	TGTGCCAGCAGTGGTCCAAGCTCCTACGAGCAGTACTTC
TRBV27	TRBD1	TRBJ2-7	NA	CASSPSTGSLSYEQYF	TGTGCCAGCAGTCCATCGACAGGGTCCCTATCCTACGAGCAGTACTTC
TRBV28	TRBD1	TRBJ2-1	NA	CASSLQGARNEQFF	TGTGCCAGCAGTTTGCAGGGGGCGAGGAATGAGCAGTTCTTC
TRBV28	NA	TRBJ1-5	once	CASSLRDSNQPQHF	TGTGCCAGCAGTTTGAGGGACAGCAATCAGCCCCAGCATTTT
TRBV2	TRBD1	TRBJ2-2	NA	CASSDRGRPGELFF	TGTGCCAGCAGTGACAGGGGGCGCCCCGGGGAGCTGTTTTTT
TRBV7-9	TRBD1	TRBJ1-2	NA	CASSLAGQGPTNYGYTF	TGTGCCAGCAGCTTAGCGGGACAGGGGCCAACTAACTATGGCTACACCTTC
TRBV20-1	NA	TRBJ1-2	few	CSAQNFGYTF	TGCAGTGCACAGAACTTCGGCTACACCTTC
TRBV6-5	NA	TRBJ1-5	NA	CASSPGTLNQPQHF	TGTGCCAGCAGTCCCGGGACCCTCAATCAGCCCCAGCATTTT
TRBV6-1	TRBD1	TRBJ1-5	NA	CASRTDRASNQPQHF	TGTGCCAGCAGAACTGACAGGGCCAGCAATCAGCCCCAGCATTTT
TRBV30	NA	TRBJ2-7	NA	CARSNGRGTSYEQYF	TGTGCCAGATCTAACGGCCGGGGGACCTCCTACGAGCAGTACTTC
TRBV19	NA	TRBJ1-1	NA	CASSIWGIKGTEAFF	TGTGCCAGTAGTATATGGGGGATAAAGGGGACTGAAGCTTTCTTT
TRBV25-1	TRBD2	TRBJ2-7	few	CASSLRTSGYEQYF	TGTGCCAGCAGCCTACGGACTAGCGGCTACGAGCAGTACTTC
TRBV28	NA	TRBJ2-2	NA	CATLEAGGDTGELFF	TGTGCCACTCTTGAGGCAGGGGGGGACACCGGGGAGCTGTTTTTT
TRBV5-1	NA	TRBJ2-6	NA	CASSQVNQGVSGANVLTF	TGCGCCAGCAGCCAAGTAAATCAGGGTGTGTCTGGGGCCAACGTCCTGACTTTC
TRBV15	NA	TRBJ2-3	NA	CATSRDGRPSTDTQYF	TGTGCCACCAGCAGAGATGGCAGGCCTAGCACAGATACGCAGTATTTT
TRBV6-1	TRBD2	TRBJ2-5	NA	CASSEARGAGVGQETQYF	TGTGCCAGCAGTGAAGCCCGCGGGGCGGGAGTGGGACAAGAGACCCAGTACTTC
TRBV6-1	TRBD1	TRBJ2-2	NA	CASLERDRGTGELFF	TGTGCCAGCCTAGAACGGGACAGGGGCACCGGGGAGCTGTTTTTT
TRBV4-2	TRBD2	TRBJ2-7	NA	CASSRGTSGPRDYEQYF	TGTGCCAGCAGCCGAGGGACTAGCGGGCCCCGAGACTACGAGCAGTACTTC
TRBV6-6	NA	TRBJ1-2	NA	CASSLGSYYGYTF	TGTGCCAGCAGTCTCGGGTCTTACTATGGCTACACCTTC
TRBV6-1	TRBD1	TRBJ2-7	once	CASSEDGRTGRMAEQYF	TGTGCCAGCAGTGAAGACGGTAGGACAGGGCGGATGGCCGAGCAGTACTTC
TRBV19	NA	TRBJ2-3	NA	CASSISRLMADTDTQYF	TGTGCCAGTAGTATAAGCAGGCTGATGGCGGACACAGATACGCAGTATTTT
TRBV27	TRBD1	TRBJ1-5	NA	CASSIQGGNQPQHF	TGTGCCAGCAGTATCCAGGGGGGCAATCAGCCCCAGCATTTT